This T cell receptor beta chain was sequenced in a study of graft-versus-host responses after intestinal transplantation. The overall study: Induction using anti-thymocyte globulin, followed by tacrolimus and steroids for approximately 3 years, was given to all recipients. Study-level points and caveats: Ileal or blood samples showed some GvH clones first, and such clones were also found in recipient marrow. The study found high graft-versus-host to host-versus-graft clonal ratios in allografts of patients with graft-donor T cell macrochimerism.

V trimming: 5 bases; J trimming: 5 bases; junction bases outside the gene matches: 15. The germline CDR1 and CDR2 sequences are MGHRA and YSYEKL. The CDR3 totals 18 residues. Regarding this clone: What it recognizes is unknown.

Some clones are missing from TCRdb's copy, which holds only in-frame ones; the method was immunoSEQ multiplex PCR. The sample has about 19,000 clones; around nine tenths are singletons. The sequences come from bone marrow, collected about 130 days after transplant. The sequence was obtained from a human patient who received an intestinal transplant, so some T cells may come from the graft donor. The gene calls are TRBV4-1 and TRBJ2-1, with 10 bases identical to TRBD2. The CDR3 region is CASSSPAGGPSLDNEQFF. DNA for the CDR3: TGCGCCAGCAGCTCCCCAGCGGGAGGGCCAAGCCTCGACAATGAGCAGTTCTTC.